This T cell receptor (beta chain) was recorded in a study of T cell changes during pregnancy in multiple sclerosis. CDR3 length: 18 amino acids. V was pared by 3 bases and J by 8 bases, with 18 bases of the junction left unmatched. The germline V gene has CDR1 SGHVS and CDR2 FQNEAQ. The protocol was immunoSEQ multiplex PCR, while the TCRdb copy is restricted to in-frame clones and leaves out a portion. The repertoire holds fewer than 110,000 clones, with roughly nine tenths as singletons. The clonotype was recovered from a female donor with multiple sclerosis, enrolled in a pregnancy study. The rearrangement joins TRBV7-8 to TRBJ2-2, with 7 positions matching TRBD2. Source: peripheral blood, taken after pregnancy. The CDR3 is CASSFGLDPPLVGGELFF. The CDR3 DNA follows: TGTGCCAGCAGCTTCGGACTAGACCCTCCCCTAGTCGGTGGGGAGCTGTTTTTT.